This T cell receptor (beta chain) was documented in a study of blood T cell repertoires in COVID-19. Turning to the study itself: From the United States, Italy and Spain came samples of acute and convalescent COVID-19. In each case, the material was cDNA or gDNA derived from T cells, B-cell-depleted T cells, or PBMCs.

Original processing methods: Estimates of nucleated cell counts were drawn from the amplification of reference gene primers. The table came from immunoSEQ multiplex PCR; TCRdb's copy has only in-frame clones and leaves some out. D and trimming come from the DNA, and the V and J calls and clone size come from that table. The repertoire has 150,000 to 180,000 clones, about 90% of them found once; the top ten carry roughly 0.54%. After removal of 6 bases from V and 5 bases from J, the junction contained 4 bases not matched to a gene. The CDR3 runs to 13 residues. Germline lookup yields CDR1 MNHNY and CDR2 SVGAGI (reference sequence).

The chain couples TRBV6-6 to TRBJ1-2, with 9 bases matching TRBD1. The sample comprised peripheral blood. This sequence was found in a man aged 50-60 years with acute or convalescent COVID-19. CDR3 in amino acids: CASRHGQGYGYTF. DNA of the CDR3: TGTGCCAGCAGACATGGACAGGGGTATGGCTACACCTTC.